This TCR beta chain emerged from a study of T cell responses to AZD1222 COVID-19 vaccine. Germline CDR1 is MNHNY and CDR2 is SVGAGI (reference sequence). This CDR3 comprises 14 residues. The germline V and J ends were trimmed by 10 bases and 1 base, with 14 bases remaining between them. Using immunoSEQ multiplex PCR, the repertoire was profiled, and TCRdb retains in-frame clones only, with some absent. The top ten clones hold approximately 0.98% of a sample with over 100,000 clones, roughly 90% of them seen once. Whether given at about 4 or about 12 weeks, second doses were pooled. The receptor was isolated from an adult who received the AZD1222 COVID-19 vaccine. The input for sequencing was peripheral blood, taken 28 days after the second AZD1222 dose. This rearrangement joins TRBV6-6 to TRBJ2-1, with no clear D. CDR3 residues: CATFNPQSYNEQFF. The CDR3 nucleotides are TGTGCCACCTTTAACCCCCAGTCCTACAATGAGCAGTTCTTC.